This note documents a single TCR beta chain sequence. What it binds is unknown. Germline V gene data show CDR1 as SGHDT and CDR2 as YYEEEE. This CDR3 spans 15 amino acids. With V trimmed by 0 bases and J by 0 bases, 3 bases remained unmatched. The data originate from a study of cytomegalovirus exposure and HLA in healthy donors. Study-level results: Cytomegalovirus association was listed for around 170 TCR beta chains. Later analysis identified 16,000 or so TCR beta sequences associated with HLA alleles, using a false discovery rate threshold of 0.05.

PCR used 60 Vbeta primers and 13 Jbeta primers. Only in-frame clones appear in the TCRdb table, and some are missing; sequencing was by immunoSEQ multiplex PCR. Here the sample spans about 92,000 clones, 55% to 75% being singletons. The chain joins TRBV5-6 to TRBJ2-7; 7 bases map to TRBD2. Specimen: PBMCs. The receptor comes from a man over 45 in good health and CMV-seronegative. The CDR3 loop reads CASSLGGRASYEQYF. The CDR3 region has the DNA TGTGCCAGCAGCTTGGGGGGGAGGGCCTCCTACGAGCAGTACTTC.